Below, 7 T cell receptor beta chains from the same sample are listed, as sequenced in a study of cytotoxic CD8 clonotypes in ibrutinib-treated CLL. Generated by immunoSEQ multiplex PCR, the TCRdb table keeps only in-frame clones and is missing some. The sample lists around 25,000 clones, 69% occurring once. The sample in question was PBMCs, obtained at disease progression, from a patient treated with ibrutinib. These receptors all stem from a human donor with chronic lymphocytic leukemia.

The V gene is TRBV5-1, the J gene TRBJ1-1; D perhaps matches TRBD1 (5 bases). The CDR3 contains 16 residues. Germline V gives CDR1 SGHRS, CDR2 YFSETQ. The V and J ends lost 0 bases and 4 bases respectively, with 16 bases between them. In nucleotides, the CDR3 is TGCGCCAGCAGCTTGGAAGCCTCGGGGCTCTTCACTGAAGCTTTCTTT. This gives the protein CASSLEASGLFTEAFF.

This clone has a handful of counts. The rearrangement links TRBV5-1 to TRBJ1-1; 10 bases line up with TRBD1. Germline lookup yields CDR1 SGHRS and CDR2 YFSETQ. The length of the CDR3 is 14 residues. The trim removed 0 bases at V and 4 bases at J, leaving 0 bases unmatched. This CDR3 is CASSLGDRGTEAFF. The CDR3 region has the DNA TGCGCCAGCAGCTTGGGGGACAGGGGCACTGAAGCTTTCTTT.

The chain is built from TRBV19 and TRBJ1-6, with 7 nucleotides matching TRBD1. Looked up from germline, CDR1 is LNHDA and CDR2 is SQIVND (reference sequence). The V gene end was trimmed by 5 bases and the J gene end by 8 bases; junction bases not matched to a gene: 9. CDR3 length: 15 residues. For the CDR3, the DNA is TGTGCCAGTAGTTTGTACAGGGGTGGTGATTCACCCCTCCACTTT. Encoded protein: CASSLYRGGDSPLHF.

The chain employs TRBV5-1 and TRBJ1-6; unclear D gene. The CDR3 has 15 amino acids. From germline, CDR1 is SGHRS and CDR2 YFSETQ. The germline V and J ends were trimmed by 5 bases and 0 bases, with 9 bases remaining between them. The CDR3, as DNA: TGCGCCAGCAGTTTAACTAACTCCTATAATTCACCCCTCCACTTT. As protein: CASSLTNSYNSPLHF.

The chain employs TRBV5-6 and TRBJ1-2, with 9 bases that match TRBD1. Germline assignment: CDR1 SGHDT and CDR2 YYEEEE. The length of the CDR3 is 11 residues. With 2 bases clipped from V and 13 bases from J, the junction kept 3 bases outside the gene matches. This CDR3 is CASSFRTGATF. The CDR3 nucleotides are TGTGCCAGCAGCTTTCGGACAGGGGCCACCTTC.

The chain is built from TRBV25-1 and TRBJ2-2; a possible D gene is TRBD1 (5 bases). The germline V gene has CDR1 MGHDK and CDR2 SYGVNS. The CDR3 length is 13 residues. Between the trimmed V and J ends, which lost 6 bases and 6 bases, there was a span of 11 bases. The CDR3 nucleotides read TGTGCCAGCAGGGAGACAGCCGCCGGGGAGCTGTTTTTT. It encodes CASRETAAGELFF.

The V call is TRBV9, the J call TRBJ1-2; maybe TRBD1 (5 bases). Between the trimmed V and J ends, which lost 3 bases and 4 bases, there was a span of 16 bases. The CDR3 runs 15 residues. CDR1 and CDR2 from the germline V gene are SGDLS and YYNGEE. The CDR3 coding sequence is TGTGCCAGCAGCGCCCTCACGACGGGGGGCTATGGCTACACCTTC. Encoded protein: CASSALTTGGYGYTF.